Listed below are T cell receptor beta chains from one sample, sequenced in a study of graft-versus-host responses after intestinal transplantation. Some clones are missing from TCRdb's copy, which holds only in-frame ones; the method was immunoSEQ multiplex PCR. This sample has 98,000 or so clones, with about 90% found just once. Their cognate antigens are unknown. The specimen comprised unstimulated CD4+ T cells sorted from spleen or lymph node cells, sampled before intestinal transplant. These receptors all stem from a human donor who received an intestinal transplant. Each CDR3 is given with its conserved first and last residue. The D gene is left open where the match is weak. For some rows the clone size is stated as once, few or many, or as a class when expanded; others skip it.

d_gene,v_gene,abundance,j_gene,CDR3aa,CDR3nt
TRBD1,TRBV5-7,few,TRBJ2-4,CASRYYRGYIQYF,TGTGCCAGCAGATATTACAGGGGATACATTCAGTACTTC
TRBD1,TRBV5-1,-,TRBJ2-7,CASSSGQDTYEQYF,TGCGCCAGCAGCTCTGGACAGGACACCTACGAGCAGTACTTC
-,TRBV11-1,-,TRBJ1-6,CASSPTGGSYNSPLHF,TGTGCCAGCAGCCCCACAGGAGGCTCCTATAATTCACCCCTCCACTTT
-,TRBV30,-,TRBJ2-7,CAWSPFGAVLGGRYEQYF,TGTGCCTGGAGTCCGTTTGGGGCGGTATTGGGGGGCCGATACGAGCAGTACTTC
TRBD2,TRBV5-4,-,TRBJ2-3,CASSLAGGTDTQYF,TGTGCCAGCAGCTTAGCGGGGGGTACAGATACGCAGTATTTT
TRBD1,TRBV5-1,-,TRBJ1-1,CASSLLGASGTGNTEAFF,TGCGCCAGCAGTCTACTTGGCGCCTCCGGGACAGGGAACACTGAAGCTTTCTTT
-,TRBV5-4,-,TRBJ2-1,CASSLVGTSYNEQFF,TGTGCCAGCAGCTTGGTCGGGACCTCCTACAATGAGCAGTTCTTC
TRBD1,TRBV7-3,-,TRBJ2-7,CASSSGQGRGKQYF,TGTGCCAGCAGCTCCGGACAGGGCCGGGGTAAGCAGTACTTC
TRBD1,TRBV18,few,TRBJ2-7,CASSPARGREQYF,TGTGCCAGCTCACCGGCCAGGGGGCGCGAGCAGTACTTC
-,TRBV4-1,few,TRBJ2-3,CASSQDSGTFTDTQYF,TGCGCCAGCAGCCAAGATAGTGGGACTTTCACAGATACGCAGTATTTT
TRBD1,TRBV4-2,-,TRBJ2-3,CASSQTGGFRDTQYF,TGTGCCAGCAGCCAGACAGGGGGGTTCAGAGATACGCAGTATTTT
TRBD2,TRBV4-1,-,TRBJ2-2,CASSQGLAGVTGELFF,TGCGCCAGCAGCCAGGGACTAGCGGGAGTTACCGGGGAGCTGTTTTTT
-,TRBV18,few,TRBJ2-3,CASSPIENSYSTDTQYF,TGTGCCAGCTCACCAATTGAGAACAGTTATAGCACAGATACGCAGTATTTT
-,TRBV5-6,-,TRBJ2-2,CASSLRLLQGNGELFF,TGTGCCAGCAGCTTGCGCCTTCTTCAGGGGAACGGGGAGCTGTTTTTT
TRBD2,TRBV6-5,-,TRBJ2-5,CASSSGGGRETQYF,TGTGCCAGCAGTTCGGGGGGGGGACGGGAGACCCAGTACTTC
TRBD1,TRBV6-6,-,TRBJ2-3,CASSSGTGTQYF,TGTGCCAGCAGCTCTGGGACAGGTACGCAGTATTTT
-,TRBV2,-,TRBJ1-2,CASEEVGGYTF,TGTGCCAGCGAGGAGGTGGGTGGCTACACCTTC
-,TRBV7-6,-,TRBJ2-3,CASSLVGGRASTDTQYF,TGTGCCAGCAGCTTAGTAGGAGGGCGGGCTAGCACAGATACGCAGTATTTT
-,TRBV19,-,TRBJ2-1,CASSTRGEQFF,TGTGCCAGTAGTACTCGAGGTGAGCAGTTCTTC
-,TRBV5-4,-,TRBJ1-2,CASTVTGIGYGYTF,TGTGCCAGCACCGTCACGGGTATAGGCTATGGCTACACCTTC
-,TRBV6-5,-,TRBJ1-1,CASSYSPGRVDTEAFF,TGTGCCAGCAGTTACTCGCCAGGCAGGGTGGATACTGAAGCTTTCTTT
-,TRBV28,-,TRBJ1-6,CATSAGSPLHF,TGTGCCACCAGCGCGGGATCACCCCTCCACTTT
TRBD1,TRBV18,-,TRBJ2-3,CASSPVGQGVLTDTQYF,TGTGCCAGCTCACCCGTTGGACAGGGTGTTCTGACAGATACGCAGTATTTT
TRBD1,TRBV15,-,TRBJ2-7,CATSPRDRVGEQYF,TGTGCCACCAGCCCTAGGGACAGGGTGGGGGAGCAGTACTTC
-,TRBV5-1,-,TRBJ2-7,CASSSLTGYEQYF,TGCGCCAGCAGCTCACTGACGGGCTACGAGCAGTACTTC
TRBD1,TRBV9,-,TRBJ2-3,CASSPDRGPTDTQYF,TGTGCCAGCAGCCCGGACAGGGGCCCCACAGATACGCAGTATTTT
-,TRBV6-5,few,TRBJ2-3,CASTPGRTDTQYF,TGTGCCAGCACCCCGGGGCGCACAGATACGCAGTATTTT
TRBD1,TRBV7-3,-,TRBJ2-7,CASSPNRDRVHYEQYF,TGTGCCAGCAGCCCAAACCGGGACAGGGTACACTACGAGCAGTACTTC
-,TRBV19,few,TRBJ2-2,CASSKQTEANTGELFF,TGTGCCAGTAGTAAACAGACAGAAGCGAACACCGGGGAGCTGTTTTTT
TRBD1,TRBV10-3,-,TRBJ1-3,CAIRGQGTGNTIYF,TGTGCCATCAGGGGACAGGGAACTGGAAACACCATATATTTT
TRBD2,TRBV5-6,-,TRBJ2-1,CASSGLAGGDEQFF,TGTGCCAGCAGTGGACTAGCGGGGGGCGATGAGCAGTTCTTC
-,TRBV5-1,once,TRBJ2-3,CASSLDRSDTQYF,TGCGCCAGCAGCCTGGACAGATCAGATACGCAGTATTTT
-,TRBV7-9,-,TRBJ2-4,CASSLGGPTGKNIQYF,TGTGCCAGCAGCTTAGGGGGACCGACGGGGAAAAACATTCAGTACTTC
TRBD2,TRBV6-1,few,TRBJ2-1,CASSEWTSVSHEQFF,TGTGCCAGCAGTGAATGGACTAGCGTGAGTCATGAGCAGTTCTTC
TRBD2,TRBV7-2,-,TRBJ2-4,CASSLSLAGDYNIQYF,TGTGCCAGCAGCTTGAGTCTAGCGGGAGATTATAACATTCAGTACTTC
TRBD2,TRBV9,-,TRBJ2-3,CASSVAGGTASTDTQYF,TGTGCCAGCAGCGTAGCGGGGGGTACAGCTAGCACAGATACGCAGTATTTT
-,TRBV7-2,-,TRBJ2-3,CASSLVRGIRDTQYF,TGTGCCAGCAGCTTAGTCCGGGGAATTCGAGATACGCAGTATTTT
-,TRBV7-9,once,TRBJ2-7,CASNPGTTATALDF,TGTGCCAGCAACCCGGGGACAACCGCTACGGCTCTGGACTTC
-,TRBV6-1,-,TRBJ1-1,CASSERYRNTEAFF,TGTGCCAGCAGTGAAAGGTACAGGAACACTGAAGCTTTCTTT
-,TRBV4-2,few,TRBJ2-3,CASSQGDRPDTQYF,TGTGCCAGCAGCCAAGGGGATAGGCCTGATACGCAGTATTTT
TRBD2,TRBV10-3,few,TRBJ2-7,CAIRSRDSGSPYEQYF,TGTGCCATCCGTAGCCGGGATAGCGGGAGCCCCTACGAGCAGTACTTC
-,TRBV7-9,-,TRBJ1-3,CASSLRGGGLLGNTIYF,TGTGCCAGCAGCCTGCGGGGGGGCGGACTACTCGGAAACACCATATATTTT
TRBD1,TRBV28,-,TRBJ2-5,CASSLEQGTASWAYF,TGTGCCAGCAGTTTGGAACAGGGGACGGCCTCCTGGGCTTACTTC
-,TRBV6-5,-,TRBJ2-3,CASSYAPGTLSATQYF,TGTGCCAGCAGTTACGCCCCCGGGACTCTCTCAGCTACGCAGTATTTT
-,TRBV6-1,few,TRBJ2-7,CASRRKGSYEQYF,TGTGCCAGCAGGCGCAAGGGATCCTACGAGCAGTACTTC
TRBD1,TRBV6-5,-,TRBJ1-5,CATTDRESQPQHF,TGTGCCACGACAGACAGGGAAAGTCAGCCCCAGCATTTT